The 21 T cell receptor beta chains reported below all come from one sample, sequenced in a study of T cell changes during pregnancy in multiple sclerosis. This table comes from immunoSEQ multiplex PCR, and its TCRdb copy is limited to in-frame clones, with some not included. The sample comprises around 37,000 clones, 92% of which are singletons, and approximately 27% rests with the top ten. The sequencing here drew on CD8+ T cells from peripheral blood mononuclear cells, taken before pregnancy. The source is a female donor with multiple sclerosis, enrolled in a pregnancy study.

J is TRBJ2-7 and V is TRBV4-1, with TRBD2 as a possible D gene (6 bases). The CDR3 length is 15 residues. Germline V gene sequence: CDR1 MGHRA, CDR2 YSYEKL. V was pared by 4 bases and J by 2 bases, with 15 bases between. In DNA form, the CDR3 reads TGCGCCAGCAGCCCCCCTGGGGGGAACCCCTACGAGCAGTACTTC. Translation: CASSPPGGNPYEQYF.

This chain connects TRBV5-1 to TRBJ2-7; 7 bases are shared with TRBD1. Per germline, CDR1 SGHRS and CDR2 YFSETQ. This CDR3 contains 14 residues. Trimming removed 4 bases from V and 2 bases from J; junction bases left unmatched: 6. CDR3 sequence reads: CASSLGQDPYEQYF. CDR3 coding DNA: TGCGCCAGCAGCCTAGGACAGGATCCCTACGAGCAGTACTTC.

This rearrangement joins TRBV4-2 to TRBJ2-3, with 12 positions matching TRBD2. V lost 0 bases and J lost 4; bases outside the gene matches: 5. The CDR3 has 17 residues. Germline V CDR1 and CDR2: LGHNA, YNFKEQ. The CDR3 reads CASSQDLAGGRADTQYF. CDR3 coding DNA: TGTGCCAGCAGCCAAGATCTAGCGGGGGGGCGGGCAGATACGCAGTATTTT.

The chain employs TRBV19 and TRBJ2-7; D remains unclear. The CDR3 consists of 14 residues. V lost 5 bases, J lost 0 bases, and 11 bases lay in between. The germline gives CDR1 LNHDA, CDR2 SQIVND (reference sequence). As DNA, the CDR3 is TGTGCCAGTAGTGAAGGTCCTAGCTCCTACGAGCAGTACTTC. This codes for CASSEGPSSYEQYF. The entire variable domain, with the rest obtained from reference TRBV19 and TRBJ2-7, is as follows: DGGITQSPKYLFRKEGQNVTLSCEQNLNHDAMYWYRQDPGQGLRLIYYSQIVNDFQKGDIAEGYSVSREKKESFPLTVTSAQKNPTAFYLCASSEGPSSYEQYFGPGTRLTVT.

CDR3 sequence: CASSPTASYEQYF. In DNA form, the CDR3 reads TGTGCCAGCAGTCCTACCGCCTCCTACGAGCAGTACTTC. This rearrangement joins TRBV27 to TRBJ2-7; D is uncertain. The CDR3 loop spans 13 amino acids. Trimming shortened V by 5 bases and J by 0 bases, and 8 bases separated the two germline ends. Germline loops: CDR1 MNHEY, CDR2 SMNVEV (reference sequence).

This clone was seen a single time. The chain carries TRBV9 and TRBJ2-7; 9 bases are shared with TRBD2. Trimming removed 3 bases from V and 3 bases from J; junction bases left unmatched: 10. The CDR3 is made up of 16 amino acids. Germline values: CDR1 SGDLS, CDR2 YYNGEE. As DNA, the CDR3 is TGTGCCAGCAGCGCGACCCGGACTAGCGCAATCTACGAGCAGTACTTC. Amino acids: CASSATRTSAIYEQYF.

This chain joins TRBV7-3 and TRBJ2-3, with TRBD2 matching 9 bases. With 5 bases clipped from V and 3 bases from J, the junction kept 9 bases outside the gene matches. Germline CDR1 reads SGHTA; CDR2 reads FQGTGA. CDR3 length: 16 residues. DNA for the CDR3: TGTGCCAGCAGCCCTAGCGGGGCCGGGCGGACAGATACGCAGTATTTT. The encoded protein is CASSPSGAGRTDTQYF.

The chain couples TRBV29-1 to TRBJ2-3; TRBD2 agrees at 8 bases. The CDR3 is 18 amino acids. The germline CDR1 and CDR2 sequences are SQVTM and ANQGSEA. V lost 2 bases to trimming and J lost 2 bases; unmatched junction nucleotides: 15. In nucleotides, the CDR3 is TGCAGCGTTGAATGGTCGGGTCGGTTAGCGGGGTTCACAGATACGCAGTATTTT. It codes for CSVEWSGRLAGFTDTQYF.

The chain employs TRBV7-8 and TRBJ2-3; 8 bases line up with TRBD1. V lost 5 bases to trimming and J lost 3 bases; unmatched junction nucleotides: 7. The CDR3 extends over 15 amino acids. Germline CDR1 SGHVS, CDR2 FQNEAQ. The CDR3 region has the DNA TGTGCCAGCAGCGCGACAGGGGATCGTACAGATACGCAGTATTTT. Protein: CASSATGDRTDTQYF.

This chain connects TRBV9 to TRBJ1-2, with D uncertain. The CDR3 extends over 12 amino acids. The V and J ends lost 4 bases and 3 bases respectively, with 7 bases between them. Germline V gene lookup returns CDR1 SGDLS and CDR2 YYNGEE. The CDR3 region has the DNA TGTGCCAGCAGCCAGAGGGACTATGGCTACACCTTC. This sequence encodes CASSQRDYGYTF. Combining the CDR3 with reference TRBV9 and TRBJ1-2 gives the whole variable domain DSGVTQTPKHLITATGQRVTLRCSPRSGDLSVYWYQQSLDQGLQFLIQYYNGEERAKGNILERFSAQQFPDLHSELNLSSLELGDSALYFCASSQRDYGYTFGSGTRLTVV.

This clone turned up a few times. The V call is TRBV12-5, the J call TRBJ1-4; 8 positions match TRBD1. Germline assignment: CDR1 LGHNT and CDR2 FRNRAP. Losses at the gene ends were 5 bases for V and 5 bases for J; bases not matched to a gene: 4. The CDR3 has 14 residues. Here the CDR3 DNA reads TGTGCTAGTGGTACGGGACAGGTGAATGAAAAACTGTTTTTT. It yields the protein CASGTGQVNEKLFF.

The J gene is TRBJ2-7, the V gene TRBV13; the match to TRBD2 covers 10 bases. Per germline, CDR1 PRHDT and CDR2 FYEKMQ (reference sequence). CDR3 length: 14 amino acids. Trimming took 6 bases from V and 4 from J; bases not matched to a gene: 6. The CDR3, as DNA: TGTGCCAGCAGGTCTAGCGGGAGTGGGTACGAGCAGTACTTC. Its protein is CASRSSGSGYEQYF.

This clone was seen only once. The chain carries TRBV9 and TRBJ1-4; D call uncertain. Between the trimmed V and J ends, which lost 1 base and 8 bases, there was a span of 18 bases. Germline values: CDR1 SGDLS, CDR2 YYNGEE. The CDR3 is 16 amino acids. The CDR3 is CASSVRREQAEEKLFF. In DNA, the CDR3 is TGTGCCAGCAGCGTACGCCGGGAGCAGGCGGAAGAAAAACTGTTTTTT.

The chain is built from TRBV5-1 and TRBJ2-7, with D possibly TRBD1 on 6 matching bases. V gave up 2 bases and J gave up 7 bases, with 16 bases separating them. This CDR3 has 14 amino acids. CDR1 and CDR2 from the germline V gene are SGHRS and YFSETQ. The CDR3 here is CASSLKDRLREQYF. DNA for the CDR3: TGCGCCAGCAGCTTAAAGGACAGATTACGGGAGCAGTACTTC.

The rearrangement joins TRBV2 to TRBJ1-1, with TRBD1 matching 9 bases. The V segment lost 4 bases and the J segment 6 bases; nucleotides outside the gene matches: 9. CDR1 is SNHLY and CDR2 is FYNNEI in the germline V gene. CDR3 length equals 15 residues. For the CDR3, the DNA is TGTGCCAGCAGTGGATTGGGGACAGGGCGGTCTGAAGCTTTCTTT. This sequence encodes CASSGLGTGRSEAFF.

The rearrangement joins TRBV7-9 to TRBJ1-2; D is undetermined. Germline CDR1 and CDR2: SEHNR and FQNEAQ (reference sequence). This CDR3 has 14 residues. Deletions cut 4 bases from V and 8 bases from J, with 17 bases between. The CDR3 is CASSSPLQPGGYTF. The CDR3 DNA sequence: TGTGCCAGCAGCTCGCCCTTGCAGCCGGGAGGCTACACCTTC.

V is TRBV7-9 and J is TRBJ2-3; 9 nucleotides align to TRBD1. Germline values: CDR1 SEHNR, CDR2 FQNEAQ (reference sequence). Trimming at V came to 5 bases and at J to 6 bases, leaving 6 bases not matched to a gene. CDR3 size: 14 residues. CDR3 coding DNA: TGTGCCAGCAGCACCGGGACAGGGAGGGATACGCAGTATTTT. Its translation: CASSTGTGRDTQYF.

The CDR3 DNA is TGTGCCAGCAGTTTTTTTATGGGGAGCGGGATCCATGAGCAGTTCTTC. The encoded protein is CASSFFMGSGIHEQFF. V usage is TRBV27 and J usage is TRBJ2-1; 7 nucleotides line up with TRBD2. V was clipped by 3 bases and J by 8 bases; unmatched bases: 13. Germline loops: CDR1 MNHEY, CDR2 SMNVEV (reference sequence). The CDR3 is 16 amino acids.

The chain joins TRBV28 to TRBJ1-4; D unresolved. Germline CDR1 and CDR2: MDHEN and SYDVKM. The CDR3 has 16 residues. With 2 bases removed from V and 2 bases from J, the gap between germline ends came to 12 bases. CDR3 loop: CASSLKRGGTNEKLFF. For the CDR3, the DNA is TGTGCCAGCAGTTTAAAGCGGGGAGGCACTAATGAAAAACTGTTTTTT.

The V call is TRBV20-1, the J call TRBJ2-1, with 8 positions matching TRBD1. CDR3 length equals 11 residues. The V and J ends lost 6 bases and 9 bases, in that order; junction bases with no gene match: 4. Germline V CDR1 and CDR2: DFQATT, SNEGSKA (reference sequence). CDR3 sequence reads: CSARQGSEQFF. Here the CDR3 DNA reads TGCAGTGCAAGACAGGGGAGTGAGCAGTTCTTC.

The chain employs TRBV6-1 and TRBJ2-2, with 9 bases fitting TRBD2. CDR1 is MNHNS, CDR2 SASEGT, per germline. Losses at the gene ends were 4 bases for V and 0 bases for J; bases not matched to a gene: 3. The CDR3 totals 16 residues. CDR3 protein: CASSVTSGPNTGELFF. The CDR3, as DNA: TGTGCCAGCAGTGTCACTAGCGGGCCGAACACCGGGGAGCTGTTTTTT.